Following are 29 T cell receptor beta chains from one sample sequenced in a study of cytomegalovirus exposure and HLA in healthy donors. Researchers ran the PCR with 60 Vbeta and 13 Jbeta primers. Produced via immunoSEQ multiplex PCR; TCRdb's table is partial and in-frame only. The sample shows roughly 150,000 clones, about 70% of them seen only once. What was sequenced was PBMCs. The receptors here all came from a male donor in good health and CMV-seronegative.

This sequence joins TRBV28 and TRBJ1-1, with 7 positions matching TRBD1. Germline V CDR1 and CDR2: MDHEN, SYDVKM. Unmatched junction bases numbered 10, after V lost 5 bases and J lost 1 base. The CDR3 spans 16 residues. For the CDR3, the DNA is TGTGCCAGCAGTCCACCCAGACAGGGAAAGAACACTGAAGCTTTCTTT. It codes for CASSPPRQGKNTEAFF.

This clone was seen just once. V gene TRBV4-3 combines with J gene TRBJ2-7; TRBD2 matches 7 bases. In germline, CDR1 is LGHNA, CDR2 YSLEER. After removal of 9 bases from V and 6 bases from J, the junction contained 14 bases not matched to a gene. The CDR3 is 14 residues long. CDR3 residues: CARGDYPELFEQYF. The CDR3 DNA follows: TGCGCCAGGGGGGACTATCCTGAGCTGTTCGAGCAGTACTTC.

This rearrangement joins TRBV30 to TRBJ2-1, with D possibly TRBD1 on 5 matching bases. V shed 2 bases and J shed 4 bases, with 15 bases lying between them. Germline-derived CDR1 and CDR2 are GTSNPN and SVGIG (reference sequence). This CDR3 has 15 amino acids. This CDR3 reads CAWSRQSSLYNEQFF. The CDR3 region has the DNA TGTGCCTGGAGTCGACAGTCTTCTCTGTACAATGAGCAGTTCTTC.

This clone has just a few counts. The genes are TRBV5-6 and TRBJ2-7; D is possibly TRBD2 (5 bases). Germline V gene data show CDR1 as SGHDT and CDR2 as YYEEEE. Trimming took off 10 bases at V and 7 bases at J, with 21 bases between the two ends. The CDR3 spans 13 residues. This CDR3 reads CAGSSIQTGEQYF. The DNA for the CDR3 is TGTGCCGGGTCTAGCATCCAAACTGGGGAGCAGTACTTC.

This chain joins TRBV5-1 and TRBJ2-5, with 12 bases matching TRBD2. The CDR3 has 16 amino acids. Germline lookup yields CDR1 SGHRS and CDR2 YFSETQ. V lost 2 bases to trimming and J lost 5 bases; unmatched junction nucleotides: 7. The CDR3 DNA reads as TGCGCCAGCAGCTTCTCTAGCGGGGGGGCCGGGGAGACCCAGTACTTC. Translating gives CASSFSSGGAGETQYF.

The chain is built from TRBV5-1 and TRBJ2-3, with D uncertain. Trimming cost V 3 bases and J 2 bases, with 10 bases left between them. The CDR3 has 14 amino acids. Germline values: CDR1 SGHRS, CDR2 YFSETQ. CDR3 in amino acids: CASSWLATTDTQYF. The CDR3 region has the DNA TGCGCCAGCAGCTGGCTGGCCACCACAGATACGCAGTATTTT. The full variable domain, with the rest looked up from reference TRBV5-1 and TRBJ2-3, is KAGVTQTPRYLIKTRGQQVTLSCSPISGHRSVSWYQQTPGQGLQFLFEYFSETQRNKGNFPGRFSGRQFSNSRSEMNVSTLELGDSALYLCASSWLATTDTQYFGPGTRLTVL.

The chain links TRBV18 to TRBJ1-3; no firm D call. CDR3 size: 15 residues. Between the trimmed V and J ends, which lost 0 bases and 6 bases, there was a span of 12 bases. CDR1 is KGHSH and CDR2 is LQKENI in the germline V gene. In nucleotides, the CDR3 is TGTGCCAGCTCACCACCAGGAGGGCAAAAAAACACCATATATTTT. It translates to CASSPPGGQKNTIYF.

In this sample, this clone turned up once. V usage is TRBV7-2 and J usage is TRBJ2-5, with D perhaps TRBD2 (5 bases). The J call may be wrong; the DNA end is better matched by TRBJ2-7. The CDR3 consists of 13 residues. Looked up from germline, CDR1 is SGHTA and CDR2 is FQGNSA. The CDR3 nucleotides read TGTGCCAGCAGCGGTTCTAGCCGTTACGAGCAGTACTTC. Translated, it gives CASSGSSRYEQYF.

This chain joins TRBV27 and TRBJ2-3; 12 bases are shared with TRBD2. Germline trimming cut 6 bases from V and 4 bases from J; bases unmatched to any gene: 11. CDR3 length: 17 amino acids. Germline V gene lookup returns CDR1 MNHEY and CDR2 SMNVEV (reference sequence). CDR3 protein: CASSPSGLAGGPDTQYF. The CDR3 coding sequence is TGTGCCAGCAGCCCTTCGGGGCTAGCGGGAGGGCCAGATACGCAGTATTTT.

The V gene is TRBV18, the J gene TRBJ2-5; D possibly corresponds to TRBD2 (5 bases). Looked up from germline, CDR1 is KGHSH and CDR2 is LQKENI. The CDR3 runs to 16 residues. Trimming stripped 0 bases from V and 4 bases from J, with 15 bases between. CDR3 region: CASSPPRRVEGETQYF. As DNA, the CDR3 is TGTGCCAGCTCACCACCGCGTCGGGTAGAGGGAGAGACCCAGTACTTC.

This clone is a singleton in its sample. The V gene is TRBV5-4, the J gene TRBJ2-5, with 11 bases fitting TRBD1. This CDR3 comprises 15 residues. J gave up 4 bases and V 5 bases, and 7 bases lay outside the gene matches. Germline V CDR1 and CDR2: SGHNT, YYREEE (reference sequence). The CDR3 here is CASRLGQGVTETQYF. The CDR3 DNA reads as TGTGCCAGCAGACTGGGACAGGGGGTCACAGAGACCCAGTACTTC. The full variable domain, its missing parts supplied by reference TRBV5-4 and TRBJ2-5, is ETGVTQSPTHLIKTRGQQVTLRCSSQSGHNTVSWYQQALGQGPQFIFQYYREEENGRGNFPPRFSGLQFPNYSSELNVNALELDDSALYLCASRLGQGVTETQYFGPGTRLLVL.

V gene TRBV15 combines with J gene TRBJ1-2, with 10 bases identical to TRBD1. This CDR3 contains 13 residues. Germline CDR1 is LNHNV and CDR2 is YYDKDF (reference sequence). V dropped 3 bases and J dropped 8; count of bases not matched to a gene: 3. CDR3 in DNA: TGTGCCACCAGCAGGACAGGGGGCGACGGCTACACCTTC. Its protein product is CATSRTGGDGYTF.

The count of this clone is one. This chain uses TRBV10-3 with TRBJ2-5; 11 bases agree with TRBD1. The end of the DNA is better explained by TRBJ2-7, so the J call may be wrong. Germline V gene lookup returns CDR1 ENHRY and CDR2 SYGVKD. The CDR3 sequence is 17 residues long. The CDR3 DNA reads TGTGCCATCAGTGACCTCGGAGGACAGGGGGCAGGCTACGAGCAGTACTTC. Translation: CAISDLGGQGAGYEQYF.

The chain recombines TRBV28 with TRBJ1-5; maybe TRBD1 (6 bases). Between the trimmed V and J ends, which lost 7 bases and 0 bases, there was a span of 13 bases. CDR1 and CDR2 (germline): MDHEN, SYDVKM. The CDR3 covers 15 residues. The CDR3 is CASIGQPYSNQPQHF. The CDR3 DNA follows: TGTGCCAGCATCGGACAGCCGTATAGCAATCAGCCCCAGCATTTT.

The gene calls are TRBV7-2 and TRBJ1-2; D gene unclear. The CDR3 is 13 amino acids. In germline, CDR1 is SGHTA, CDR2 FQGNSA. V was clipped by 1 base and J by 8 bases, with 11 bases between them. The CDR3 protein is CASSLDPEEGYTF. CDR3 bases: TGTGCCAGCAGCTTAGACCCCGAGGAGGGCTACACCTTC.

As regards this clone: This sample includes further DNA sequences coding for the same CDR3. The gene calls are TRBV6-5 and TRBJ2-7; the match to TRBD1 covers 7 bases. This CDR3 is 14 amino acids long. V gave up 3 bases and J gave up 0 bases; unmatched junction bases: 2. Looked up from germline, CDR1 is MNHEY and CDR2 is SVGAGI. CDR3 in DNA: TGTGCCAGCAGTTATGGGGACAGCTCCTACGAGCAGTACTTC. It is translated as CASSYGDSSYEQYF.

This clone was observed once. V gene TRBV1 combines with J gene TRBJ1-2; the table assigns TRBD1, which was not confirmed against the DNA. TRBV1 is given as a pseudogene. The CDR3 spans 13 residues. In DNA, the CDR3 is TGCACCAGCAGCCAAGAGTGGGGCGAAGGCTACACCTTC. Translation gives CTSSQEWGEGYTF.

V usage is TRBV29-1 and J usage is TRBJ2-1; maybe TRBD2 (5 bases). The ends were cut back, 8 bases at V and 0 bases at J, with 14 bases in the middle. This CDR3 contains 14 residues. Germline lookup yields CDR1 SQVTM and CDR2 ANQGSEA. The CDR3: CSLSGGSSYNEQFF. The CDR3 coding sequence is TGCAGCCTCTCTGGAGGAAGCTCCTACAATGAGCAGTTCTTC.

V gene TRBV5-1 combines with J gene TRBJ2-5; D gene unclear. The V gene's germline CDR1 is SGHRS and CDR2 YFSETQ. Trimming stripped 1 base from V and 2 bases from J, with 15 bases between. This CDR3 has 16 amino acids. CDR3: CASSLSAHSEQETQYF. The CDR3 nucleotides are TGCGCCAGCAGCTTGTCTGCGCACTCCGAACAAGAGACCCAGTACTTC. The full variable domain, completed using reference TRBV5-1 and TRBJ2-5, is KAGVTQTPRYLIKTRGQQVTLSCSPISGHRSVSWYQQTPGQGLQFLFEYFSETQRNKGNFPGRFSGRQFSNSRSEMNVSTLELGDSALYLCASSLSAHSEQETQYFGPGTRLLVL.

DNA of the CDR3: TGCGCCAGCAGCTTGGATGGGGGGGGGCCCCAAGAGACCCAGTACTTC. This sequence encodes CASSLDGGGPQETQYF. The chain links TRBV5-1 to TRBJ2-5, with D tentatively TRBD2 (7 bases). Germline CDR1 SGHRS, CDR2 YFSETQ. Trimming took off 0 bases at V and 1 base at J, with 13 bases between the two ends. The CDR3 contains 16 residues.

The chain uses TRBV18 and TRBJ1-1; 9 positions agree with TRBD1. V shed 3 bases and J 1 base; nucleotides not matched to a gene: 9. The CDR3 length is 17 residues. Looked up from germline, CDR1 is KGHSH and CDR2 is LQKENI. The CDR3 DNA is TGTGCCAGCTCACCTCTGCAGGGACAGGGCGGGAACACTGAAGCTTTCTTT. Its protein product is CASSPLQGQGGNTEAFF.

This chain joins TRBV29-1 and TRBJ2-5, with a possible D match to TRBD1 (6 bases). V was shortened by 7 bases and J by 0 bases, with 12 bases between the two germline ends. The germline V gene has CDR1 SQVTM and CDR2 ANQGSEA. The CDR3 runs to 13 residues. The CDR3 region has the DNA TGCAGCGCTATCACAGGGAACCAAGAGACCCAGTACTTC. Protein product: CSAITGNQETQYF.

V gene TRBV18 combines with J gene TRBJ2-6, with 11 bases that match TRBD1. Trimming took 4 bases from V and 0 from J; bases not matched to a gene: 8. The germline gives CDR1 KGHSH, CDR2 LQKENI. The length of the CDR3 is 19 residues. CDR3 in DNA: TGTGCCAGCTCACATGGAGGGACAGGGGGGCACTCTGGGGCCAACGTCCTGACTTTC. Protein sequence: CASSHGGTGGHSGANVLTF.

The DNA of the CDR3 is TGTGCCAGCAATAATGTGGGGGGCACCGGGGAGCTGTTTTTT. Its translation is CASNNVGGTGELFF. This rearrangement joins TRBV28 to TRBJ2-2, with D perhaps TRBD2 (6 bases). Germline assignment: CDR1 MDHEN and CDR2 SYDVKM. V shed 7 bases and J shed 4 bases, with 13 bases lying between them. The CDR3 extends over 14 amino acids. Full variable domain (remainder filled in from reference TRBV28 and TRBJ2-2): DVKVTQSSRYLVKRTGEKVFLECVQDMDHENMFWYRQDPGLGLRLIYFSYDVKMKEKGDIPEGYSVSREKKERFSLILESASTNQTSMYLCASNNVGGTGELFFGEGSRLTVL.

V and J are TRBV30 and TRBJ2-3; 9 bases fit TRBD1. The CDR3 runs to 15 residues. Germline V CDR1 and CDR2: GTSNPN, SVGIG (reference sequence). V shed 0 bases and J 2 bases; nucleotides not matched to a gene: 3. CDR3 nucleotides: TGTGCCTGGAGTGTTGGGACAGGGATCACAGATACGCAGTATTTT. Protein product: CAWSVGTGITDTQYF.

V is TRBV5-1 and J is TRBJ2-7; no clear D gene. The V end was cut by 2 bases, the J end by 2 bases, with 20 bases between. There are 17 residues in the CDR3. Germline V CDR1 and CDR2: SGHRS, YFSETQ. This CDR3 reads CASSFDPSVSSTYEQYF. CDR3 DNA: TGCGCCAGCAGCTTTGATCCTTCGGTGAGCTCTACCTACGAGCAGTACTTC.

The rearrangement uses TRBV6-1 and TRBJ1-2; D perhaps matches TRBD1 (6 bases). V was cut by 5 bases and J by 6 bases, with 16 bases left in between. Germline CDR1 is MNHNS and CDR2 is SASEGT. The CDR3 spans 14 residues. The CDR3 nucleotides read TGTGCCAGCAGTAGGACAGAAGGGTATCATGGCTACACCTTC. It encodes CASSRTEGYHGYTF.

This chain connects TRBV5-1 to TRBJ2-7; 7 bases map to TRBD2. This CDR3 has 14 amino acids. J was trimmed by 5 bases and V by 4 bases; bases with no gene match: 9. Germline V gene sequence: CDR1 SGHRS, CDR2 YFSETQ. CDR3 sequence: CASSGGGVSDEQYF. The CDR3 coding sequence is TGCGCCAGCAGCGGGGGGGGAGTTAGCGACGAGCAGTACTTC.

The rearrangement joins TRBV5-1 to TRBJ2-7; a possible D gene is TRBD2 (6 bases). CDR1 SGHRS and CDR2 YFSETQ come from the germline V gene. V lost 0 bases to trimming and J lost 1 base, with 14 bases between them. This CDR3 has 16 amino acids. CDR3 coding DNA: TGCGCCAGCAGCTTGGCCAACAGAGGGAGGTCCTACGAGCAGTACTTC. It is translated as CASSLANRGRSYEQYF. Full variable domain (outside the CDR3, taken from reference TRBV5-1 and TRBJ2-7): KAGVTQTPRYLIKTRGQQVTLSCSPISGHRSVSWYQQTPGQGLQFLFEYFSETQRNKGNFPGRFSGRQFSNSRSEMNVSTLELGDSALYLCASSLANRGRSYEQYFGPGTRLTVT.